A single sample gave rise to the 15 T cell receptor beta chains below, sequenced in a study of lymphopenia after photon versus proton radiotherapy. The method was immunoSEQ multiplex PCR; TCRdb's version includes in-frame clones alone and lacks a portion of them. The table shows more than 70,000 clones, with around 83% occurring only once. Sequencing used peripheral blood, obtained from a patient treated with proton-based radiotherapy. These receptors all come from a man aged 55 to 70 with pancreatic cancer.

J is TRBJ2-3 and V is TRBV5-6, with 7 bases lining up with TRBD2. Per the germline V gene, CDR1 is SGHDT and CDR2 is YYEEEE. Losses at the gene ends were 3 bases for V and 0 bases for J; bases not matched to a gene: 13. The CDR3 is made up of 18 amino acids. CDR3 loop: CASSWGTGLAASTDTQYF. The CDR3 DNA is TGTGCCAGCAGCTGGGGGACGGGGCTAGCGGCTAGCACAGATACGCAGTATTTT.

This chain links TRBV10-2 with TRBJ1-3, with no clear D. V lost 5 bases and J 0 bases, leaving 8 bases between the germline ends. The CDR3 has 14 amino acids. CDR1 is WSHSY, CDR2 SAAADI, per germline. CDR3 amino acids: CASSPGFSGNTIYF. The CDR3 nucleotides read TGCGCCAGCAGTCCCGGTTTCTCTGGAAACACCATATATTTT.

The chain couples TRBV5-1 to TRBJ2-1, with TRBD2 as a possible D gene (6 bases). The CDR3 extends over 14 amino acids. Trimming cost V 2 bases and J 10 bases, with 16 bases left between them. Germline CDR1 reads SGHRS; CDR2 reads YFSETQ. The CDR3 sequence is CASSLVLDGGEQFF. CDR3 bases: TGCGCCAGCAGCTTAGTACTGGACGGGGGAGAGCAGTTCTTC. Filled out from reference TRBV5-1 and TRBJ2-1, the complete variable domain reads KAGVTQTPRYLIKTRGQQVTLSCSPISGHRSVSWYQQTPGQGLQFLFEYFSETQRNKGNFPGRFSGRQFSNSRSEMNVSTLELGDSALYLCASSLVLDGGEQFFGPGTRLTVL.

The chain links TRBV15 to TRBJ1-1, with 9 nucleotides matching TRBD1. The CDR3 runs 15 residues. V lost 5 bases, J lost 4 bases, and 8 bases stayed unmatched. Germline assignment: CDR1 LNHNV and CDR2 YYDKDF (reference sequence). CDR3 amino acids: CATSGGGQGVTEAFF. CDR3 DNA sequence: TGTGCCACCAGCGGGGGGGGACAGGGAGTCACTGAAGCTTTCTTT.

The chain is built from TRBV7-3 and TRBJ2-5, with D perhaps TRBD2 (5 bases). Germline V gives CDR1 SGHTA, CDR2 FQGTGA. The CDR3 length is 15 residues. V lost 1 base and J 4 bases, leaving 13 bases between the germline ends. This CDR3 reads CASSLIHRDRETQYF. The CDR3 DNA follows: TGTGCCAGCAGCTTAATACACCGGGATCGAGAGACCCAGTACTTC.

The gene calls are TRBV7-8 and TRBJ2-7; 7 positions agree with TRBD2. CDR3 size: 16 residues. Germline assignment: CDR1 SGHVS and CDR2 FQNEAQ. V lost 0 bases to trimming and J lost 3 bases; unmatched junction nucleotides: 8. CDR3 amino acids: CASSLARLAESYEQYF. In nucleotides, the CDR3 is TGTGCCAGCAGCTTAGCGCGACTAGCTGAAAGCTACGAGCAGTACTTC.

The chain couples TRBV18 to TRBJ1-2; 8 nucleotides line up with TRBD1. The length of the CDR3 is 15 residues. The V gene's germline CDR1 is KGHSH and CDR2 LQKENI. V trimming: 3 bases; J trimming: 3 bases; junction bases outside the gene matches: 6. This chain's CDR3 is CASSPTTTGDYGYTF. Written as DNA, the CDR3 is TGTGCCAGCTCACCGACAACGACAGGGGACTATGGCTACACCTTC.

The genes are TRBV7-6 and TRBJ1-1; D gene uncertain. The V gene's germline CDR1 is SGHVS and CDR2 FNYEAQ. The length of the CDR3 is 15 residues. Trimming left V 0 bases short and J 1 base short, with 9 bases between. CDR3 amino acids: CASSLAPPSNTEAFF. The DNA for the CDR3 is TGTGCCAGCAGCTTAGCACCGCCATCGAACACTGAAGCTTTCTTT.

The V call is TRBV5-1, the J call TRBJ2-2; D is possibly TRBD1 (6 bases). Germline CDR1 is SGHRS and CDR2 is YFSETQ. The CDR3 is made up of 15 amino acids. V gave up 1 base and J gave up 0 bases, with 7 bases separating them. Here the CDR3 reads CASSLQGTNTGELFF. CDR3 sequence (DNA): TGCGCCAGCAGCTTGCAGGGGACGAACACCGGGGAGCTGTTTTTT.

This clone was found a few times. The CDR3, as DNA: TGCGCCAGCAGCTTGGATCAGGGTTTTGTCGAGCAGTACTTC. It yields the protein CASSLDQGFVEQYF. The rearrangement joins TRBV5-1 to TRBJ2-7; maybe TRBD1 (5 bases). V was pared by 0 bases and J by 6 bases, with 13 bases between. CDR1 SGHRS and CDR2 YFSETQ come from the germline V gene. The CDR3 spans 14 residues.

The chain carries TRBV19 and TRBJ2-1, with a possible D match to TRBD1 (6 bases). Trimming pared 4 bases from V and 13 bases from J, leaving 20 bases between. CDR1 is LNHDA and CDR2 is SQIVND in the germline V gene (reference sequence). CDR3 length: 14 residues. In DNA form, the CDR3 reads TGTGCCAGTAGTAACGAAGGCTTTAGGGGGAACCAGTTCTTC. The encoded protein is CASSNEGFRGNQFF.

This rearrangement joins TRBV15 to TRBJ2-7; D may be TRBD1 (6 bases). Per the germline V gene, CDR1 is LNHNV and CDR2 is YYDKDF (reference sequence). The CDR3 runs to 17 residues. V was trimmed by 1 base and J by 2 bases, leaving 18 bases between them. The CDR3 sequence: CATSRGLDRTIPYEQYF. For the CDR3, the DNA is TGTGCCACCAGCAGAGGCCTGGACAGAACGATCCCCTACGAGCAGTACTTC. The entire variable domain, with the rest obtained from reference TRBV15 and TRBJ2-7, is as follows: DAMVIQNPRYQVTQFGKPVTLSCSQTLNHNVMYWYQQKSSQAPKLLFHYYDKDFNNEADTPDNFQSRRPNTSFCFLDIRSPGLGDTAMYLCATSRGLDRTIPYEQYFGPGTRLTVT.

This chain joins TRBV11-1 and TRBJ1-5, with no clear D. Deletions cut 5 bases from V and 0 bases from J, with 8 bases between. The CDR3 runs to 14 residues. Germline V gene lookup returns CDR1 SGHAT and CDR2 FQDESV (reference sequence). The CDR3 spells CASSTEGSNQPQHF. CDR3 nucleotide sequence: TGTGCCAGCAGCACCGAGGGTAGCAATCAGCCCCAGCATTTT.

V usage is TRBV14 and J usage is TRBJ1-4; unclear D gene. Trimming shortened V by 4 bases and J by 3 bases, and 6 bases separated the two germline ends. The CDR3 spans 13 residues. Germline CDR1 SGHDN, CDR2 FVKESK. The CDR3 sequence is CASSPQSNEKLFF. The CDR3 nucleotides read TGTGCCAGCAGCCCGCAGTCTAATGAAAAACTGTTTTTT.

The CDR3 protein is CASRPTGGSGNTIYF. The CDR3 coding sequence is TGTGCCAGCAGGCCGACAGGGGGCTCTGGAAACACCATATATTTT. The chain carries TRBV28 and TRBJ1-3; 9 positions agree with TRBD1. CDR1 and CDR2 from the germline V gene are MDHEN and SYDVKM. This CDR3 region has 15 residues. V lost 6 bases to trimming and J lost 0 bases; unmatched junction nucleotides: 3.